This T cell receptor (beta chain) was identified during a study of cytomegalovirus exposure and HLA in healthy donors. About the study: Researchers previously reported finding fewer than 140 million unique TCR beta sequences from 170 million or so T cells.

The CDR3 sequence is 16 residues long. V was pared by 0 bases and J by 0 bases, with 10 bases between. Germline lookup yields CDR1 SGHRS and CDR2 YFSETQ. Findings and caveats of the study: For most TCR beta V segments, an earlier analysis put the productive rate at about 87% or about 30% of the time. A later analysis found that most CMV-associated TCR beta chains appeared HLA-restricted.

Both 60 Vbeta primers and 13 Jbeta primers went into the PCR. Profiled with immunoSEQ multiplex PCR; TCRdb holds only in-frame clones, not every one. Of some 180,000 clones in the sample, about 79% were seen once. As regards this clone: As yet, its antigen is unknown.

Sequencing was performed on PBMCs. The receptor was isolated from a girl aged 2 to 9 in good health and CMV-seropositive. The V call is TRBV5-1, the J call TRBJ2-1, with a tentative D call TRBD2 (5 bases). The CDR3 region is CASSLELAGSYNEQFF. The CDR3 DNA is TGCGCCAGCAGCTTGGAGCTAGCAGGCTCCTACAATGAGCAGTTCTTC.